This TCR beta chain was captured by sequencing in a study of shared clonotypes between healthy human individuals. Study results and caveats: Rarefaction revealed incomplete sorted-subset sequencing despite large depth. Generally, naive subsets (rather than memory subsets) showed larger estimated richness. All-four-donor shared clonotypes had higher generation probabilities than non-shared clonotypes did.

As regards this clone: Antigen specificity is unknown.

Naive CD8 populations comprised CD45RO-negative cells positively selected for CCR7, excluding terminally differentiated effector memory CD45RA+ cells. Only in-frame clones appear in the TCRdb table, and some are missing; sequencing was by immunoSEQ multiplex PCR. The table shows hundreds of thousands of clones, with 95% occurring only once. Germline V gene lookup returns CDR1 SGDLS and CDR2 YYNGEE. The CDR3 runs to 15 residues. J lost 0 bases, V lost 1 base, and 1 base had no gene match. The specimen was naive CD8+ T cells sorted from blood. The J gene is TRBJ2-5, the V gene TRBV9; TRBD2 aligns across 9 bases. The source is a woman in her 30s in good health. Written as DNA, the CDR3 is TGTGCCAGCAGCGTAAGCGGGAGGTACCAAGAGACCCAGTACTTC. Amino acid sequence: CASSVSGRYQETQYF.